The rows below give T cell receptor beta chains drawn from one sample of a study of PD-L1 blockade in urothelial cancer. Clones were sequenced by immunoSEQ multiplex PCR, and TCRdb holds only the in-frame ones, with some missing. Of 20,000 to 25,000 clones listed, around 90% are singletons. This specimen consisted of PBMCs, obtained around atezolizumab (anti-PD-L1) treatment. Source of these receptors: a woman aged 60 to 75 with urothelial cancer. The CDR3 runs from the conserved cysteine through the conserved F or W. D genes are given only for firm matches. Clone sizes are given selectively: once, few, many, or a class where the clone is expanded.

abundance,j_gene,v_gene,d_gene,CDR3nt,CDR3aa
.,TRBJ1-1,TRBV30,.,TGTGCCTGGAGTGTCGGAGGAAGAGGTGAAGCTTTCTTT,CAWSVGGRGEAFF
.,TRBJ2-1,TRBV7-2,TRBD2,TGTGCCAGCAGCCCCACTAGCGAGTACAATGAGCAGTTCTTC,CASSPTSEYNEQFF
.,TRBJ1-1,TRBV27,.,TGTGCCAGCAGTTTATCGGCGGCCAGGGGGAACACTGAAGCTTTCTTT,CASSLSAARGNTEAFF
.,TRBJ1-2,TRBV7-3,.,TGTGCCAGCAGCTTAAACCCCGGTAGGGGGTATGGCTACACCTTC,CASSLNPGRGYGYTF
.,TRBJ1-5,TRBV5-1,TRBD1,TGCGCCAGCAGCTTGATGGGACAGGGTGGGCAGCCCCAGCATTTT,CASSLMGQGGQPQHF
.,TRBJ2-7,TRBV5-1,.,TGCGCCAGCAGCTTGGCCGCCAGGTTCACCTACGAGCAGTACTTC,CASSLAARFTYEQYF
.,TRBJ2-7,TRBV7-9,.,TGTGCCAGCACCAAAAAAGCCCATCGGGACTCCTCTGAGGGAGAGCAGTACTTC,CASTKKAHRDSSEGEQYF
once,TRBJ1-2,TRBV6-1,.,TGTGCCAGCAGTGCGGACAGTTACGGGTTCTATGGCTACACCTTC,CASSADSYGFYGYTF
few,TRBJ1-4,TRBV7-9,.,TGTGCCAGCGGTCCTCAGGGAACAACTAATGAAAAACTGTTTTTT,CASGPQGTTNEKLFF
few,TRBJ2-7,TRBV6-7,.,TGTGCCAGCAGCTACACCCGAATATGGTCCAGGCCCTACGAGCAGTACTTC,CASSYTRIWSRPYEQYF
.,TRBJ2-1,TRBV5-1,.,TGCGCCAGCAGCTGGAGAGTAGCGGATAATGAGCAGTTCTTC,CASSWRVADNEQFF
.,TRBJ2-3,TRBV4-3,.,TGCGCCAGCAGCCAAGATTTTGGCTCAAGGCAGTATTTT,CASSQDFGSRQYF
.,TRBJ2-1,TRBV30,.,TGTGCCTGGAGTGTAATCAGCGGGTGGAAGGGCGAGCAGTTCTTC,CAWSVISGWKGEQFF
.,TRBJ2-1,TRBV12-5,TRBD2,TGTGCTAGTGGAAAAAGCGGGAGACTATACAATGAGCAGTTCTTC,CASGKSGRLYNEQFF
.,TRBJ2-7,TRBV18,TRBD1,TGTGCCAGCTCCTCACCACAGGGACAGGGGACGAGGGAGCAGTACTTC,CASSSPQGQGTREQYF
.,TRBJ2-1,TRBV18,TRBD2,TGTGCCAGCTCACCTCCCTCGGGGGGAGCTAGCAATGAGCAGTTCTTC,CASSPPSGGASNEQFF
once,TRBJ1-4,TRBV10-2,TRBD1,TGCGCCAGCGGACAGGGGGCAATCGAAAAACTGTTTTTT,CASGQGAIEKLFF
.,TRBJ2-5,TRBV5-5,.,TGTGCCAGCAGCTTTTCAGGGGCGGCAGAGACCCAGTACTTC,CASSFSGAAETQYF
once,TRBJ1-5,TRBV28,.,TGTGCCAGCAGTACAGGATTTAGCAATCAGCCCCAGCATTTT,CASSTGFSNQPQHF
.,TRBJ1-1,TRBV30,.,TGTGCCTCCATACCCAGGGAGGTCACTGAAGCTTTCTTT,CASIPREVTEAFF
.,TRBJ1-1,TRBV7-2,.,TGTGCCAGCAGCCCTTTTGGCTCTGAAGCTTTCTTT,CASSPFGSEAFF
.,TRBJ2-7,TRBV6-1,.,TGTGCCAGCGGCGGGGGCAGCTACTACGAGCAGTACTTC,CASGGGSYYEQYF
.,TRBJ2-1,TRBV5-1,TRBD2,TGCGCCAGCAGCTTGAATCCATGGCCGGGACTAGCGGCCAGCTCCTACAATGAGCAGTTCTTC,CASSLNPWPGLAASSYNEQFF
.,TRBJ1-5,TRBV4-3,.,TGCGCCAGCAGCCTTGGGAGGGGGAGCAATCAGCCCCAGCATTTT,CASSLGRGSNQPQHF
.,TRBJ2-4,TRBV28,.,TGTGCCAGCAGTACCCCCCAGTTTCTAGCCAAAAACATTCAGTACTTC,CASSTPQFLAKNIQYF
.,TRBJ1-1,TRBV5-1,.,TGCGCCAGCAGCTTGGCTGGCAGGGTGAACACTGAAGCTTTCTTT,CASSLAGRVNTEAFF
.,TRBJ2-7,TRBV28,TRBD2,TGTGCCAGCAGTTTCCCCCGGGGGGAAGGATACGAGCAGTACTTC,CASSFPRGEGYEQYF
.,TRBJ1-5,TRBV6-6,.,TGTGCCAGCAGGCACCGCCGGGACAACCATCAGCCCCAGCATTTT,CASRHRRDNHQPQHF
.,TRBJ2-5,TRBV5-1,.,TGCGCCAGCACCCTGGAGGGTTTGTGGGAGACCCAGTACTTC,CASTLEGLWETQYF
.,TRBJ2-5,TRBV6-1,TRBD2,TGTGCCAGCGAAAAAGCGGGATTAGAGACCCAGTACTTC,CASEKAGLETQYF
once,TRBJ2-2,TRBV28,TRBD2,TGTGCCAGCAGTCGCGGGAGGTCATGGACCGGGGAGCTGTTTTTT,CASSRGRSWTGELFF
.,TRBJ2-7,TRBV5-1,.,TGCGCCAGCAGCTTGGGGGCACAGAACTACGAGCAGTACTTC,CASSLGAQNYEQYF
.,TRBJ1-2,TRBV28,.,TGTGCCAGCCTTCGGTACAGGGATGGCTACACCTTC,CASLRYRDGYTF
once,TRBJ2-3,TRBV7-9,.,TGTGCCAGCAGCCCCTCCACAGATACGCAGTATTTT,CASSPSTDTQYF
.,TRBJ2-5,TRBV5-4,TRBD2,TGTGCCAGCAGCTTGGGGACTAGCGGGACCTCTAAGACCCAGTACTTC,CASSLGTSGTSKTQYF
once,TRBJ2-1,TRBV5-1,.,TGCGCCAGCAAACGGGTGAGCTCCTACAATGAGCAGTTCTTC,CASKRVSSYNEQFF
.,TRBJ2-5,TRBV14,TRBD2,TGTGCCAGCAGCCCCGGACTAGCGGGAGTATCCGAGACCCAGTACTTC,CASSPGLAGVSETQYF
once,TRBJ2-7,TRBV6-1,TRBD2,TGTGCCAGCAGTGAAGGCGAGCGGGAGAGCTACGAGCAGTACTTC,CASSEGERESYEQYF
.,TRBJ1-5,TRBV18,TRBD1,TGTGCCAGCTCGCAGGGGGCGGGTCAGCCCCAGCATTTT,CASSQGAGQPQHF